These 15 T cell receptor beta chains originate from one sample sequenced in a study of T cell changes during pregnancy in multiple sclerosis. Only in-frame clones appear in the TCRdb table, and some are missing; sequencing was by immunoSEQ multiplex PCR. The sample shows tens of thousands of clones, approximately 92% of them seen only once. This material consisted of peripheral blood, taken before pregnancy. These receptors were collected from a female donor with multiple sclerosis, enrolled in a pregnancy study.

This chain connects TRBV30 to TRBJ2-7; D is unclear. CDR1 and CDR2 from the germline V gene are GTSNPN and SVGIG (reference sequence). The CDR3 covers 14 residues. V gave up 3 bases and J gave up 5 bases, with 17 bases separating them. The CDR3 DNA reads as TGTGCCTGGAGCATCGGAGCGAATTGGGACGAGCAGTACTTC. This codes for CAWSIGANWDEQYF.

V usage is TRBV7-7 and J usage is TRBJ2-2, with D maybe TRBD2 (6 bases). CDR3 length: 14 amino acids. CDR1 SSHAT and CDR2 FNYEAQ come from the germline V gene (reference sequence). In nucleotides, the CDR3 is TGTGCTAGCGGACCTAGCACGAACACCGGGGAGCTGTTTTTT. Translated, it gives CASGPSTNTGELFF. Together with reference TRBV7-7 and TRBJ2-2, the CDR3 gives the full variable domain: GAGVSQSPRYKVTKRGQDVTLRCDPISSHATLYWYQQALGQGPEFLTYFNYEAQPDKSGLPSDRFSAERPEGSISTLTIQRTEQRDSAMYRCASGPSTNTGELFFGEGSRLTVL.

The rearrangement joins TRBV5-8 to TRBJ2-7; 10 bases line up with TRBD1. CDR3 length: 15 residues. CDR1 and CDR2 (germline): SGHTS, YDEGEE. With V trimmed by 4 bases and J by 5 bases, 9 bases remained unmatched. CDR3 nucleotide sequence: TGTGCCAGCAGCCTCGGTGGACAGGGGGTTAACGAGCAGTACTTC. This gives the protein CASSLGGQGVNEQYF.

The V and J genes are TRBV7-9 and TRBJ2-3; 10 bases fit TRBD1. The CDR3 has 15 amino acids. CDR1 SEHNR and CDR2 FQNEAQ come from the germline V gene (reference sequence). The junction had 3 bases not matched to a gene; V was cut back by 4 bases and J by 2 bases. The chain's CDR3 is CASSSGTGVTDTQYF. The CDR3 DNA follows: TGTGCCAGCAGCTCCGGGACAGGGGTCACAGATACGCAGTATTTT.

V gene TRBV7-9 combines with J gene TRBJ2-3; the match to TRBD1 covers 10 bases. Germline V CDR1 and CDR2: SEHNR, FQNEAQ (reference sequence). This CDR3 spans 19 amino acids. The trim removed 3 bases at V and 6 bases at J, leaving 18 bases unmatched. DNA of the CDR3: TGTGCCAGCAGCTTTCACATAGGGGACAGGGGACTCTCCGGGGATACGCAGTATTTT. Amino acid sequence: CASSFHIGDRGLSGDTQYF. Variable domain in full (rest from reference TRBV7-9 and TRBJ2-3): DTGVSQNPRHKITKRGQNVTFRCDPISEHNRLYWYRQTLGQGPEFLTYFQNEAQLEKSRLLSDRFSAERPKGSFSTLEIQRTEQGDSAMYLCASSFHIGDRGLSGDTQYFGPGTRLTVL.

The V call is TRBV19, the J call TRBJ2-3; D perhaps matches TRBD1 (5 bases). CDR3 size: 16 residues. The V end was cut by 3 bases, the J end by 1 base, with 14 bases between. Germline lookup yields CDR1 LNHDA and CDR2 SQIVND (reference sequence). The CDR3 loop reads CASSIDSHPGTDTQYF. The CDR3 DNA reads TGTGCCAGTAGTATCGACAGTCACCCAGGCACAGATACGCAGTATTTT.

The chain uses TRBV9 and TRBJ2-3, with 16 bases aligning to TRBD2. The CDR3 loop spans 15 amino acids. Germline V gene sequence: CDR1 SGDLS, CDR2 YYNGEE. V trimming: 4 bases; J trimming: 11 bases; junction bases outside the gene matches: 7. The CDR3: CASSPGTSGRAQQYF. CDR3 DNA: TGTGCCAGCAGCCCCGGGACTAGCGGGAGGGCCCAGCAGTATTTT.

A few counts support this clone. The chain employs TRBV9 and TRBJ2-1; tentatively, D is TRBD2 (6 bases). The CDR3 contains 18 residues. Germline CDR1 and CDR2: SGDLS and YYNGEE. Trimming removed 0 bases from V and 4 bases from J, with 20 bases in between. The CDR3 protein is CASSVGLRGAAVYNEQFF. In nucleotides, the CDR3 is TGTGCCAGCAGCGTAGGGTTGCGGGGCGCCGCCGTATACAATGAGCAGTTCTTC.

This clone appeared once. The sample contains more than one DNA sequence encoding this CDR3. The chain recombines TRBV29-1 with TRBJ2-7, with TRBD1 identical over 9 bases. Trimming removed 4 bases from V and 2 bases from J; junction bases left unmatched: 0. Germline loops: CDR1 SQVTM, CDR2 ANQGSEA. The length of the CDR3 is 12 residues. The DNA of the CDR3 is TGCAGCGTTGGACAGGGGGCCTACGAGCAGTACTTC. Its protein product is CSVGQGAYEQYF.

This chain links TRBV6-1 with TRBJ2-1; D is unclear. V shed 2 bases and J shed 1 base, with 12 bases lying between them. Germline CDR1 MNHNS, CDR2 SASEGT. The CDR3 is 16 amino acids. CDR3 in amino acids: CASSEFATPSYNEQFF. The DNA for the CDR3 is TGTGCCAGCAGTGAATTTGCTACTCCTTCCTACAATGAGCAGTTCTTC.

The chain is built from TRBV30 and TRBJ1-5, with D unresolved. With 0 bases removed from V and 7 bases from J, the gap between germline ends came to 10 bases. Germline loops: CDR1 GTSNPN, CDR2 SVGIG (reference sequence). The CDR3 totals 13 residues. The CDR3 sequence: CAWSVRGLQPQHF. The CDR3 DNA sequence: TGTGCCTGGAGTGTGCGGGGTTTGCAGCCCCAGCATTTT.

The V gene is TRBV9, the J gene TRBJ2-2; 10 bases fit TRBD2. The V gene's germline CDR1 is SGDLS and CDR2 YYNGEE. CDR3 length equals 17 residues. Germline trimming cut 1 base from V and 0 bases from J; bases unmatched to any gene: 3. The CDR3 protein is CASSVSSGSPNTGELFF. In DNA, the CDR3 is TGTGCCAGCAGCGTATCTAGCGGGAGCCCGAACACCGGGGAGCTGTTTTTT.

The chain joins TRBV5-4 to TRBJ2-7, with TRBD1 matching over 11 bases. This CDR3 is built from 16 residues. The junction had 10 bases not matched to a gene; V was cut back by 4 bases and J by 4 bases. Germline-derived CDR1 and CDR2 are SGHNT and YYREEE (reference sequence). The CDR3 reads CASSLASDRGQYEQYF. CDR3 bases: TGTGCCAGCAGCCTTGCTTCGGACAGGGGGCAGTACGAGCAGTACTTC.

This rearrangement joins TRBV7-6 to TRBJ2-2, with D possibly matching TRBD1 (6 bases). V was trimmed by 7 bases and J by 1 base, leaving 16 bases between them. CDR1 is SGHVS, CDR2 FNYEAQ, per germline. The CDR3 is made up of 16 amino acids. The CDR3 loop is CASKLQGLVNTGELFF. The CDR3 bases are TGTGCCAGCAAGCTACAGGGATTAGTGAACACCGGGGAGCTGTTTTTT. Full variable domain (remainder filled in from reference TRBV7-6 and TRBJ2-2): GAGVSQSPRYKVTKRGQDVALRCDPISGHVSLYWYRQALGQGPEFLTYFNYEAQQDKSGLPNDRFSAERPEGSISTLTIQRTEQRDSAMYRCASKLQGLVNTGELFFGEGSRLTVL.

This rearrangement joins TRBV19 to TRBJ2-3; tentatively, D is TRBD1 (6 bases). Trimming shortened V by 6 bases and J by 2 bases, and 9 bases separated the two germline ends. Germline V lookup: CDR1 LNHDA, CDR2 SQIVND (reference sequence). The length of the CDR3 is 13 residues. CDR3 loop: CASSRTDTDTQYF. CDR3 nucleotides: TGTGCCAGTAGCCGGACAGACACAGATACGCAGTATTTT.